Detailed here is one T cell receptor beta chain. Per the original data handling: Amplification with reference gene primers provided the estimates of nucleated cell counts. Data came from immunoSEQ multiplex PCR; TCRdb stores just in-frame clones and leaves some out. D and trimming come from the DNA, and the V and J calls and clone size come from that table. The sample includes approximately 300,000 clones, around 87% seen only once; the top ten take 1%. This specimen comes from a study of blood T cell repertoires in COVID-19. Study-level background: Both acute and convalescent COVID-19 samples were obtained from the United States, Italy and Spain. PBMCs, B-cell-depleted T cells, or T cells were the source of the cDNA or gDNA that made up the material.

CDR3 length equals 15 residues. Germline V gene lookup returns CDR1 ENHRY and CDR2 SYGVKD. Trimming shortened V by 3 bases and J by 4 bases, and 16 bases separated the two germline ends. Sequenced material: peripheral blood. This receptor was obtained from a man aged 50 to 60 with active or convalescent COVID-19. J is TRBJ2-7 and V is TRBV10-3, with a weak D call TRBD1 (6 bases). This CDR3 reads CAISDRTALTYEQYF. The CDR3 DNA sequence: TGTGCCATCAGTGATAGGACAGCTTTAACTTACGAGCAGTACTTC.